The T cell receptor (beta chain) under discussion was sequenced for a study of long-term antiretroviral therapy in people with HIV. In the case of this clone: Its antigen remains unidentified.

All donors provided no fewer than one pre-ART and no fewer than two post-ART PBMC samples. Findings of the study overall: It was observed that HIV repertoires exhibited narrower CDR3 length ranges than controls. Following ART, diversity rose but still fell short of transplant donor controls. Unavailable data included ART adherence, viral resistance and therapy changes (switches in treatment).

An immunoSEQ assay, version v3.0, was performed at survey level. Here immunoSEQ multiplex PCR was the method, and the copy in TCRdb shows in-frame clones only, minus some. The sample shows about 22,000 clones, more than 75% of them seen only once. CDR1 and CDR2 from the germline V gene are PRHDT and FYEKMQ (reference sequence). V trimming: 4 bases; J trimming: 7 bases; junction bases outside the gene matches: 4. The CDR3 extends over 14 amino acids. The sequencing used unsorted PBMCs, collected 1.8 years before starting antiretroviral therapy. The rearrangement links TRBV13 to TRBJ1-6, with 7 bases identical to TRBD1. This receptor was identified in a woman in her 30s with HIV. DNA for the CDR3: TGTGCCAGCAGCTACGACAGGGCGAATTCACCCCTCCACTTT. Its translation: CASSYDRANSPLHF.